A selection of T cell receptor beta chains follows, all from one sample in a study of blood T cells in healthy people across ages. TCRdb passed the 5' RACE reads through MiXCR, listing each CDR3 protein once. This sample has 700,000 or so distinct CDR3 sequences; approximately 40% occur once, and the top ten carry around 32%. The sequenced material came from blood. Receptors originate from a man older than 75 in good health. Each CDR3 is given with its conserved first and last residue. A D gene is named only where the DNA matches it firmly. The listing skips clone size in some rows; elsewhere it reads once, few, many or a size class.

>14|TRBJ1-2|-|TRBV20-1|TRBD1
TGCAGTGCTAGAGCCCAGGGGGCTCACTATGGCTACACCTTC
CSARAQGAHYGYTF
>16|TRBJ1-6|few|TRBV9|-
TGTGCCAGCAGCGTAAGCTCGAGCTCCTATAATTCACCCCTCCACTTT
CASSVSSSSYNSPLHF
>16|TRBJ2-5|-|TRBV3-1|TRBD1
TGTGCCAGCAGCGGCGAGGGGGCGACCGCCAGTGAGACCCAGTACTTC
CASSGEGATASETQYF
>16|TRBJ2-7|few|TRBV7-2|-
TGTGCCAGCAGCTCTCGCCTGGGGGGGCAAGCTCTCGAGCAGTACTTC
CASSSRLGGQALEQYF
>24|TRBJ2-3|-|TRBV4-2|TRBD2
TGTGCCAGCAGCCTAAATCAACGGAGTCCGGGACTAGCGGGGGGGTCAACTACCACAGATACGCAGTATTTT
CASSLNQRSPGLAGGSTTTDTQYF
>15|TRBJ1-2|few|TRBV3-1|-
TGTGCCAGCAGCCAAGATTACATAGGGATTTATGGCTACACCTTC
CASSQDYIGIYGYTF
>12|TRBJ2-7|-|TRBV2|-
TGTGCCAGCAGTGAACTGACGGGCGAGCAGTACTTC
CASSELTGEQYF
>16|TRBJ1-2|-|TRBV10-2|TRBD1
TGCGCCAGCAGCCCCGGTAATAACAGGGGGGCCTATGGCTACACCTTC
CASSPGNNRGAYGYTF
>14|TRBJ2-1|few|TRBV12-5|-
TGTGCTAGTGGTTTGGTACGGTCGGGGATTGAGCAGTTCTTC
CASGLVRSGIEQFF
>14|TRBJ2-7|few|TRBV2|TRBD1
TGTGCCAGCAGACAGACAGGGGACTCCTACGAGCAGTACTTC
CASRQTGDSYEQYF
>12|TRBJ1-5|-|TRBV20-1|-
TGCAGTGCTACGGGGACGAATCAGCCCCAGCATTTT
CSATGTNQPQHF
>13|TRBJ2-7|-|TRBV29-1|TRBD1
TGCAGCGTTGAGGGGACAGGGGCGTACGAGCAGTACTTC
CSVEGTGAYEQYF
>18|TRBJ1-2|few|TRBV2|TRBD1
TGTGCCAGCAGTGAGGCAAGACCCGACAGGGCTGCAAACTATGGCTACACCTTC
CASSEARPDRAANYGYTF
>13|TRBJ2-5|-|TRBV30|-
TGTGCCTGGAGTGAGACTATCCAAGAGACCCAGTACTTC
CAWSETIQETQYF